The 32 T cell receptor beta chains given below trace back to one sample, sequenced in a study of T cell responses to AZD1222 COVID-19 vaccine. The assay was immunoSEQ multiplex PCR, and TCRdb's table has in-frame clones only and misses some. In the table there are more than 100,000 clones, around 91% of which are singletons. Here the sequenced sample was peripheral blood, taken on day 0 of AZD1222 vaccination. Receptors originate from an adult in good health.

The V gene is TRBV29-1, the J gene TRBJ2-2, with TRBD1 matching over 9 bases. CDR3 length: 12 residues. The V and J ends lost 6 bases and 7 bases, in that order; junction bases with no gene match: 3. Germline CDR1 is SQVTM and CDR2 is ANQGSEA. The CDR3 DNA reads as TGCAGCGTAGACAGGGGGGACGGGGAGCTGTTTTTT. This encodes CSVDRGDGELFF.

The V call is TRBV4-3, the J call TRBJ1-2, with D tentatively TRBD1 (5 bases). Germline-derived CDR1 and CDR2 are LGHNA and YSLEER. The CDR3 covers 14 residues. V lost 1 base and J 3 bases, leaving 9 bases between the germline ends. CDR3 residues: CASSQVGTDYGYTF. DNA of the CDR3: TGCGCCAGCAGCCAAGTAGGGACGGACTATGGCTACACCTTC.

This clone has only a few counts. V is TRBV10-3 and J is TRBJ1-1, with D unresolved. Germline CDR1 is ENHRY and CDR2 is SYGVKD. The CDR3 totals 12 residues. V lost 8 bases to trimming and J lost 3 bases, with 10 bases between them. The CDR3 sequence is CAIGSVDTEAFF. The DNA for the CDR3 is TGTGCCATCGGTTCAGTGGACACTGAAGCTTTCTTT.

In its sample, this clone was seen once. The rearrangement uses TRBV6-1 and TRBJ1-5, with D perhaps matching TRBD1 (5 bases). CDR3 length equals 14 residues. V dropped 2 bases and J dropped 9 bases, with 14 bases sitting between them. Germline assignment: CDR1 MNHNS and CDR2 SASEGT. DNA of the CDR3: TGTGCCAGCAGTGAATGGGGCAGGTCCTCGCCCCAGCATTTT. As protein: CASSEWGRSSPQHF.

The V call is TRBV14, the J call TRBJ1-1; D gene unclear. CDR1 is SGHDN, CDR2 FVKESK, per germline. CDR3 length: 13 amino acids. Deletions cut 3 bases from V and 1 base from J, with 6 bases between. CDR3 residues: CASSQGSNTEAFF. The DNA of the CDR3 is TGTGCCAGCAGCCAGGGATCGAACACTGAAGCTTTCTTT.

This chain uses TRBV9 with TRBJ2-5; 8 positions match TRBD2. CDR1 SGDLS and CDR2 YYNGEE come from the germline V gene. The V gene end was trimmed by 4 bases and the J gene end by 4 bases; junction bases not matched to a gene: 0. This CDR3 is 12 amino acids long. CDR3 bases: TGTGCCAGCAGCCGGGGGGGAGAGACCCAGTACTTC. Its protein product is CASSRGGETQYF.

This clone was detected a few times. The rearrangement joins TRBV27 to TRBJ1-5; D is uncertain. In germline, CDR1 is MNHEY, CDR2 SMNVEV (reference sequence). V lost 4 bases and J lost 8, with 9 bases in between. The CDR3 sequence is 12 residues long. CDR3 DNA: TGTGCCAGCAGTTACGCCGGGAAGCCCCAGCATTTT. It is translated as CASSYAGKPQHF.

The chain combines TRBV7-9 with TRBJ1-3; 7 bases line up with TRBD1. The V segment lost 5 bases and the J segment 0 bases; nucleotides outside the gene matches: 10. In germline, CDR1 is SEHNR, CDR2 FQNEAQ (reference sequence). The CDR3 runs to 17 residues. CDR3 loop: CASSPNRGPTSGNTIYF. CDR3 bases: TGTGCCAGCAGCCCTAACAGGGGCCCTACCTCTGGAAACACCATATATTTT.

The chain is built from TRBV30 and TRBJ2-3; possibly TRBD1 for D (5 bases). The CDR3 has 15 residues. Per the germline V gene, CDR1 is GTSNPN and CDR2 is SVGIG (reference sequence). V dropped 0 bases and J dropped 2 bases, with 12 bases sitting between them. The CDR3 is CAWSVYQGPTDTQYF. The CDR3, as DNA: TGTGCCTGGAGTGTCTATCAGGGCCCCACAGATACGCAGTATTTT. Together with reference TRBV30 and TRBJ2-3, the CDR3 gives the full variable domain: SQTIHQWPATLVQPVGSPLSLECTVEGTSNPNLYWYRQAAGRGLQLLFYSVGIGQISSEVPQNLSASRPQDRQFILSSKKLLLSDSGFYLCAWSVYQGPTDTQYFGPGTRLTVL.

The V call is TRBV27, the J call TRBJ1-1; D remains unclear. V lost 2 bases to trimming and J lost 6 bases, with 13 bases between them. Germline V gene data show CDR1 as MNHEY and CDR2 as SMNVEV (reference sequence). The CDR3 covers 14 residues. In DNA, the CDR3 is TGTGCCAGCAGTTTAGTCCCGGGGAGCGCTGAAGCTTTCTTT. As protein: CASSLVPGSAEAFF.

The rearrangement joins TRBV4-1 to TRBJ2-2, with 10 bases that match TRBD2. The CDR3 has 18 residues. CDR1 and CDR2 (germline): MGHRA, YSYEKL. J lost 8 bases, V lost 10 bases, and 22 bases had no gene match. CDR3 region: CAIPRVAGGRGVTGELFF. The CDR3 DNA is TGCGCCATTCCTCGGGTAGCGGGAGGTCGAGGGGTCACGGGGGAGCTGTTTTTT.

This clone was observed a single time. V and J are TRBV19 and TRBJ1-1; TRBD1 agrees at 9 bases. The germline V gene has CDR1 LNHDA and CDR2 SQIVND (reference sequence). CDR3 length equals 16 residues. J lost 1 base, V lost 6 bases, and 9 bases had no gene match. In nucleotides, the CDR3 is TGTGCCAGTAGGCGCCTCCCGGGACAGGGGAACACTGAAGCTTTCTTT. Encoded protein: CASRRLPGQGNTEAFF.

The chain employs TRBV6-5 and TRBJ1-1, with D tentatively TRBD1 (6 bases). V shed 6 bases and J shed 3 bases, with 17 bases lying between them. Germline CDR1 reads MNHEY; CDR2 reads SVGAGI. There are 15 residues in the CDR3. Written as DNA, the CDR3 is TGTGCCAGCAGAGTGGACGGGACAAGTCACACTGAAGCTTTCTTT. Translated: CASRVDGTSHTEAFF.

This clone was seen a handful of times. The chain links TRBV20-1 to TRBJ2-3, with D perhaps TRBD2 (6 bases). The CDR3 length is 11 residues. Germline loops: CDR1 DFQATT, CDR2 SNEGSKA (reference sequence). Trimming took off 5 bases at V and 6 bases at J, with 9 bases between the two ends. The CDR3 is CSAGRWDTQYF. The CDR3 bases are TGCAGTGCTGGGAGGTGGGATACGCAGTATTTT.

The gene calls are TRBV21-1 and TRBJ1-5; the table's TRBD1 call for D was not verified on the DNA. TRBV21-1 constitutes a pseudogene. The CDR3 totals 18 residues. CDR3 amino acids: CASSKTDPDKGGNQPQHF. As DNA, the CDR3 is TGTGCCAGCAGCAAGACCGACCCGGACAAGGGTGGTAATCAGCCCCAGCATTTT.

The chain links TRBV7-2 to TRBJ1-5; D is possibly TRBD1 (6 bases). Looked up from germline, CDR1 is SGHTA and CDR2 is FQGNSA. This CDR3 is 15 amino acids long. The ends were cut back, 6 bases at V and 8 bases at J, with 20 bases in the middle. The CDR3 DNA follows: TGTGCCAGCAGTAGAGGGGGACCCAGGAGTGAGCCCCAGCATTTT. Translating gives CASSRGGPRSEPQHF.

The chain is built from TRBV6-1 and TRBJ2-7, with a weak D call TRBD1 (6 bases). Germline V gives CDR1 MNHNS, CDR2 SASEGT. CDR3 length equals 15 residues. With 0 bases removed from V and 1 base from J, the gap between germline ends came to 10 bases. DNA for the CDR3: TGTGCCAGCAGTGAAGCGGGGGCCTATTCCTACGAGCAGTACTTC. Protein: CASSEAGAYSYEQYF.

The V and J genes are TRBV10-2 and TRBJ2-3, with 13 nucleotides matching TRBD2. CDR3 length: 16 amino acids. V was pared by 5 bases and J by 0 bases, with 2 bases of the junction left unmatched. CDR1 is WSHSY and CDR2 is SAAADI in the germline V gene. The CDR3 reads CASSRLAGGSTDTQYF. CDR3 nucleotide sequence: TGCGCCAGCAGTAGACTAGCGGGGGGAAGCACAGATACGCAGTATTTT.

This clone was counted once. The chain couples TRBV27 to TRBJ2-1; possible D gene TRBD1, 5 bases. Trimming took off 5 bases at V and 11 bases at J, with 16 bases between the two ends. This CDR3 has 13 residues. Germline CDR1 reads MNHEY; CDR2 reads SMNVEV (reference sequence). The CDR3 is CASSTSQGTKQFF. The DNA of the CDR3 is TGTGCCAGCAGTACGTCTCAGGGTACCAAGCAGTTCTTC.

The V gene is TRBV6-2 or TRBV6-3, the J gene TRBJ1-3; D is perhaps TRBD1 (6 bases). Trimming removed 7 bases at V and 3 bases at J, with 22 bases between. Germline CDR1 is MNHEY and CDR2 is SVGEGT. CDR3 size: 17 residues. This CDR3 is CASIPGGQRLFGNTIYF. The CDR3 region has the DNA TGTGCCAGCATCCCCGGTGGACAGAGGCTCTTTGGAAACACCATATATTTT.

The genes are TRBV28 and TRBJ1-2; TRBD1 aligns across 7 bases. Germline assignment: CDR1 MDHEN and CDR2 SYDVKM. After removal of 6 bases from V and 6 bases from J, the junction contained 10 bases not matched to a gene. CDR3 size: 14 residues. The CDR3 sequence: CASRAGGIRNGYTF. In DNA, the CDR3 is TGTGCCAGCAGGGCAGGGGGGATTCGGAATGGCTACACCTTC.

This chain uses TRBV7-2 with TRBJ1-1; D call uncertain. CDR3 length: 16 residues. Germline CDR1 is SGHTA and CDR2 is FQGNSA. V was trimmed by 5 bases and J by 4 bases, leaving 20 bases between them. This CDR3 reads CASSPPPRPAGTEAFF. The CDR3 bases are TGTGCCAGCAGCCCCCCCCCTAGACCGGCGGGCACTGAAGCTTTCTTT.

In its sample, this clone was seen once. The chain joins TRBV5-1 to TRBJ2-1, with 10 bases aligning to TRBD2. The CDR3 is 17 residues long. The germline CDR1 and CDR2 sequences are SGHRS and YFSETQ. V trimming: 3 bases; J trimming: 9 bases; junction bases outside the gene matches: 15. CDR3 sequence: CASSSFPSGLAYSEQFF. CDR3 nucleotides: TGCGCCAGCAGCTCCTTTCCGTCGGGACTAGCGTACTCTGAGCAGTTCTTC.

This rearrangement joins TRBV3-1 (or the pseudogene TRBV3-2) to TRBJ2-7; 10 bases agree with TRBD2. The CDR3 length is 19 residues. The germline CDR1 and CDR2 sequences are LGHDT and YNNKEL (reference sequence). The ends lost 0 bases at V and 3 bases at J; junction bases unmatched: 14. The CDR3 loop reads CASSQDPASGGMYGYEQYF. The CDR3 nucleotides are TGTGCCAGCAGCCAAGATCCGGCTAGCGGGGGTATGTATGGCTACGAGCAGTACTTC.

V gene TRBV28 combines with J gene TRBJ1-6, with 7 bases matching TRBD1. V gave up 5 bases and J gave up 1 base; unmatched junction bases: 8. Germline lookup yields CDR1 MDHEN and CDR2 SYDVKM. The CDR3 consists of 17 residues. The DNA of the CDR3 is TGTGCCAGCAGTGTTCCGACAGGGTTTTCCTATAATTCACCCCTCCACTTT. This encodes CASSVPTGFSYNSPLHF.

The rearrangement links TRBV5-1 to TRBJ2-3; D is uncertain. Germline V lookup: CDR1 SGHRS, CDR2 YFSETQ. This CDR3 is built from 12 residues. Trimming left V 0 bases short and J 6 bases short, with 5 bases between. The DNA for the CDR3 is TGCGCCAGCAGCTTGGCCATGGATACGCAGTATTTT. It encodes CASSLAMDTQYF.

The CDR3, as DNA: TGTGCCAGCAGTTACCAAACGGGCAGCAATACCTACGAGCAGTACTTC. Translated, it gives CASSYQTGSNTYEQYF. The chain carries TRBV6-5 and TRBJ2-7; D unresolved. V was pared by 2 bases and J by 2 bases, with 16 bases between. Germline lookup yields CDR1 MNHEY and CDR2 SVGAGI. The length of the CDR3 is 16 residues.

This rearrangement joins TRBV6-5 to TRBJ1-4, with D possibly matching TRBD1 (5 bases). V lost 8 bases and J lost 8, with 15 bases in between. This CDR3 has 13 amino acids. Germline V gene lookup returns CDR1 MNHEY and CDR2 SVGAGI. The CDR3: CASCQGRREKLFF. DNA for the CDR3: TGTGCCAGCTGTCAGGGTCGGCGCGAAAAACTGTTTTTT.

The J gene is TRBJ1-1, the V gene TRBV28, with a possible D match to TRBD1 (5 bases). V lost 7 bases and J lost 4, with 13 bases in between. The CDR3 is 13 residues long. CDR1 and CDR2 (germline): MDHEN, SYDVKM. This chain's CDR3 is CASNRPGGTEAFF. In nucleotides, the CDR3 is TGTGCCAGCAACCGCCCCGGGGGCACTGAAGCTTTCTTT.

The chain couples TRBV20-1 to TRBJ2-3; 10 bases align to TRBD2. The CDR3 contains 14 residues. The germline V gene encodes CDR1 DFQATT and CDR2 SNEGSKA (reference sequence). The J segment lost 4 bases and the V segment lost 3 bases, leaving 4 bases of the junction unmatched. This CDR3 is CSASLAGVPDTQYF. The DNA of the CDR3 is TGCAGTGCTAGTCTAGCGGGAGTCCCAGATACGCAGTATTTT.

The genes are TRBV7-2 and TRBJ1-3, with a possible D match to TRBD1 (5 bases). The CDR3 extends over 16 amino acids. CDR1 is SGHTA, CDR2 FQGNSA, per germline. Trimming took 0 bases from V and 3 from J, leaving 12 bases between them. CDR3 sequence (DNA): TGTGCCAGCAGCTTAGCGTCGGCAGGGTATGGAAACACCATATATTTT. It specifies CASSLASAGYGNTIYF.

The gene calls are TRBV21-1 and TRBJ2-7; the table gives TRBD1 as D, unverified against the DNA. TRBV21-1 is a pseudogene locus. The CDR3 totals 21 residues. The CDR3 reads CASSKSPAGTGSPAGKDEQYF. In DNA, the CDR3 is TGTGCCAGCAGCAAAAGCCCGGCCGGGACAGGGTCACCCGCGGGGAAGGACGAGCAGTACTTC.